Listed below are T cell receptor beta chains from one sample, sequenced in a study of cytomegalovirus exposure and HLA in healthy donors. The method was immunoSEQ multiplex PCR; TCRdb's version includes in-frame clones alone and lacks a portion of them. Found here are fewer than 150,000 clones, 82% of them singletons; the top ten hold 2% to 3%. The material sequenced was PBMCs. The receptor set was obtained from a woman aged 18 to 35 in good health and CMV-seronegative. CDR3s include the opening cysteine and the closing phenylalanine or tryptophan.

J gene | V gene | CDR3 protein
TRBJ1-4 | TRBV18 | CASSPSSAGAEKLFF
TRBJ2-4 | TRBV5-1 | CASSQQPASGSRSIQYF
TRBJ1-1 | TRBV5-5 | CASSSSGRGRRSTEAFF
TRBJ1-3 | TRBV28 | CASRTQSLSGNTIYF
TRBJ1-2 | TRBV2 | CASSTRNYGYTF
TRBJ1-2 | TRBV2 | CASRAQGVSNGYTF
TRBJ2-1 | TRBV4-3 | CASSYRGGANNEQFF
TRBJ1-6 | TRBV6-6 | CASSYSFGDSPLHF
TRBJ1-1 | TRBV6-1 | CASSRLQANTEAFF
TRBJ2-7 | TRBV6-1 | CASNYLGQTVYEQYF
TRBJ1-6 | TRBV30 | CAWMGRDMSWLHF
TRBJ2-5 | TRBV5-8 | CASRLGLYLYQETQYF
TRBJ1-1 | TRBV25-1 | CASSEWSGSTNTEAFF
TRBJ2-1 | TRBV4-2 | CASSQALAGVTNEQFF
TRBJ1-2 | TRBV5-8 | CASSLRDRGKGYTF
TRBJ2-7 | TRBV6-5 | CASSYEQGHSYEQYF
TRBJ1-1 | TRBV6-1 | CASSDLSTGRAEAFF
TRBJ2-2 | TRBV12-5 | CASKRDTNTGELFF
TRBJ1-6 | TRBV7-2 | CASSLRGRDSPLHF
TRBJ1-2 | TRBV6-1 | CASGDSYYGYTF
TRBJ2-1 | TRBV4-1 | CASSQDRSSYNEQFF
TRBJ2-3 | TRBV5-4 | CASSSGVREGTDTQYF
TRBJ2-7 | TRBV28 | CASSGTSRYEQYF
TRBJ2-3 | TRBV11-2 | CASSLVGVPSTDTQYF
TRBJ2-1 | TRBV15 | CATGETSGYNEQFF
TRBJ1-1 | TRBV28 | CASSLGGEAFF
TRBJ2-5 | TRBV18 | CASSSVGGEKETQYF
TRBJ2-3 | TRBV6-4 | CASSDRDRGTDTQYF
TRBJ2-7 | TRBV7-8 | CASSLSGFAYEQYF
TRBJ2-2 | TRBV5-1 | CASSARSRIDTGELFF
TRBJ2-7 | TRBV15 | CATSTRDRGSYEQYF
TRBJ2-2 | TRBV29-1 | CSVGPLAGVGDTGELFF
TRBJ2-5 | TRBV5-4 | CASSLLGAQTQYF
TRBJ2-1 | TRBV7-8 | CASSPTWGTGKGSRKFF
TRBJ1-1 | TRBV19 | CASSMGRNTEAFF
TRBJ1-2 | TRBV19 | CASTERQASYGYTF
TRBJ1-5 | TRBV28 | CASRMQSGSNQPQHF
TRBJ2-7 | TRBV5-1 | CASSWTSGSYEQYF
TRBJ2-3 | TRBV7-2 | CASSRQAEDTQYF
TRBJ1-1 | TRBV19 | CASTRDRYNTEAFF
TRBJ1-1 | TRBV4-1 | CASSQEFIGGGGRTEAFF
TRBJ2-1 | TRBV9 | CASSVRTGGLDEQFF
TRBJ2-1 | TRBV30 | CAWSKQRTSGEAGEQFF
TRBJ1-2 | TRBV19 | CASSVDRVNYGYTF
TRBJ1-3 | TRBV28 | CASRPSGDSRNTIYF
TRBJ2-2 | TRBV11-3 | CASSSGTGRTGELFF
TRBJ2-1 | TRBV4-3 | CASSQDGSGGYNEQFF
TRBJ2-1 | TRBV30 | CAWRPLTSSYNEQFF
TRBJ2-4 | TRBV7-2 | CASSSGTGGKNIQYF
TRBJ1-4 | TRBV6-5 | CASSYEGATNEKLFF
TRBJ2-1 | TRBV6-5 | CASSPGLNYNEQFF
TRBJ1-2 | TRBV28 | CAALGANYGYTF
TRBJ2-7 | TRBV11-2 | CASSKTSFEQYF
TRBJ1-2 | TRBV4-3 | CASSQSVGGGQGVAGYTF
TRBJ2-7 | TRBV28 | CASSVRSAVGYEQYF
TRBJ2-3 | TRBV2 | CASRRLAASTDTQYF
TRBJ2-3 | TRBV25-1 | CASSEWASGEPDTQYF
TRBJ2-1 | TRBV2 | CASSEGTGIDEQFF